Listed below are T cell receptor beta chains from one sample, sequenced in a study of T cells in Graves' hyperthyroidism and ophthalmopathy. Via MiXCR, TCRdb re-called the multiplex PCR reads, giving one row per CDR3 protein. This sample has fewer than 400,000 distinct CDR3 sequences; approximately 25% occur once, and the top ten carry less than 75%. Sequencing used blood. These receptor sequences come from a man in his fifties with Graves' hyperthyroidism. CDR3s include the opening cysteine and the closing phenylalanine or tryptophan. The D gene is left open where the match is weak. Clone size is given for some rows only: seen once, a few or many times, or a class if the clone is expanded.

d_call j_call clone_size v_call cdr3_nt cdr3_aa
TRBD1 TRBJ1-4 few TRBV5-5 TGTGCCAGCAGCTTGAGGCTCGCAGGGGGGGCGACTAATGAAAAACTGTTTTTT CASSLRLAGGATNEKLFF
TRBD2 TRBJ2-2 - TRBV7-9 TGTGCCAGCAGCAGGACTAGCGGGAGCGCCGGGGAGCTGTTTTTT CASSRTSGSAGELFF
TRBD1 TRBJ2-5 many TRBV11-2 TGTGCCAGCAGTAGGGACAGGGGGCGGGAGACCCAGTACTTC CASSRDRGRETQYF
- TRBJ2-1 - TRBV9 TGTGCCAGCAGCGGTGGCGCAGGGTCCTACAATGAGCAGTTCTTC CASSGGAGSYNEQFF
- TRBJ2-1 - TRBV28 TGTGTTACAAACTGGGCTCACCACTACAATGAGCAGTTCTTC CVTNWAHHYNEQFF
TRBD2 TRBJ2-7 many TRBV6-1 TGTGCCAGCAGTGATGTGCTAGCGGAGCCACTCTACGAGCAGTACTTC CASSDVLAEPLYEQYF
- TRBJ2-1 few TRBV24-1 TGTGCCACCAGTGATACGAGGGGCAATGAGCAGTTCTTC CATSDTRGNEQFF
TRBD1 TRBJ1-5 few TRBV20-1 TGCAGTGCTAGAGTGGACAGGGGCAATCAGCCCCAGCATTTT CSARVDRGNQPQHF
- TRBJ1-1 - TRBV7-8 TGTGCCAGCAGCTTAGCTGCGGCAGTAAACACTGAAGCTTTCTTT CASSLAAAVNTEAFF
- TRBJ1-1 - TRBV29-1 TGCAGCGCCCTGACAGCCACGAACACTGAAGCTTTCTTT CSALTATNTEAFF
TRBD1 TRBJ1-2 - TRBV4-1 TGCGCCAGCGGTCAGACAGGGAAGGGCGACTATGGCTACACCTTC CASGQTGKGDYGYTF
TRBD2 TRBJ2-7 few TRBV4-1 TGCGCCAGCAGCCACCCCGGGACTAGCGGGACGGCCGAGCAGTACTTC CASSHPGTSGTAEQYF
- TRBJ2-5 few TRBV5-1 TGCGCCAGCAGCTTGGTGGGAAATAGGGGAGAGACCCAGTACTTC CASSLVGNRGETQYF
TRBD2 TRBJ2-3 many TRBV2 TGTGCCAGCAGTGAAGCGTTACCCGGGAGGGGCACAGATACGCAGTATTTT CASSEALPGRGTDTQYF
- TRBJ2-5 - TRBV12-3/TRBV12-4 TGTGCCAGCAGTCCCAGCAAACTGGTTGAGACCCAGTACTTC CASSPSKLVETQYF
TRBD2 TRBJ2-4 - TRBV28 TGTGCCAGCAGTAGCGGGAAACTAGCCAAAAACATTCAGTACTTC CASSSGKLAKNIQYF
TRBD1 TRBJ2-7 many TRBV6-4 TGTGCCAGCAGGCAGGGGGCTTGGTACGAGCAGTACTTC CASRQGAWYEQYF
- TRBJ1-3 - TRBV30 TGTGCCCGGAATCCGAGGCTAAGCTCTGGAAACACCATATATTTT CARNPRLSSGNTIYF
- TRBJ1-5 few TRBV30 TGTGCCTGGAGTGCTTTGGACAGTCAGCCCCAGCATTTT CAWSALDSQPQHF
- TRBJ2-5 - TRBV5-1 TGCGCCAGCAGCTTGAACGAAGAGACCCAGTACTTC CASSLNEETQYF
TRBD1 TRBJ2-7 - TRBV6-2/TRBV6-3 TGTGCCAGCAGACAAACAGGGGGCTCCTACGAGCAGTACTTC CASRQTGGSYEQYF
- TRBJ2-3 - TRBV7-8 TGTGCCAGCAGCCAACGGGGCGGGATGACAGATACGCAGTATTTT CASSQRGGMTDTQYF
- TRBJ2-5 - TRBV7-9 TGTGCCAGCAGCCTAAGTATTCGAGAGACCCAGTACTTC CASSLSIRETQYF
- TRBJ2-5 many TRBV19 TGTGCCAGTAGAGGACAAGAGACCCAGTACTTC CASRGQETQYF
- TRBJ2-1 many TRBV12-3/TRBV12-4 TGTGCCAGCACCTTACTCCGACGGGGGGCCGATGAGCAGTTCTTC CASTLLRRGADEQFF
- TRBJ2-2 - TRBV2 TGTGCCGTCGTGGGGCGGACCGGGGAGCTGTTTTTT CAVVGRTGELFF
TRBD1 TRBJ2-3 few TRBV5-1 TGCGCCAGCAACTTGGAGGGACAGGGGGCCACAAATACGCAGTATTTT CASNLEGQGATNTQYF
TRBD1 TRBJ2-7 few TRBV5-1 TGCGCCAGCAGCACACCAGACAGGGGGGATTTTTACGAGCAGTACTTC CASSTPDRGDFYEQYF
TRBD2 TRBJ2-3 few TRBV19 TGTGCCAGTAGAAGACTAGCGGGAGTTGATACGCAGTATTTT CASRRLAGVDTQYF
- TRBJ2-4 few TRBV13 TGTGCCAGCAGCTTACAGGAGGTCCAAAACATTCAGTACTTC CASSLQEVQNIQYF
TRBD1 TRBJ1-1 - TRBV19 TGTGCCAGTAAAAGACAGGGCGGGGACACTGAAGCTTTCTTT CASKRQGGDTEAFF
TRBD2 TRBJ2-1 many TRBV7-8 TGTGCCAGCAGCTTAGGACTAGCGGATTACAATGAGCAGTTCTTC CASSLGLADYNEQFF
- TRBJ2-1 - TRBV7-3 TGTGCCAGCAGCGCCCAGACTAGATCTGAGCAGTTCTTC CASSAQTRSEQFF
- TRBJ2-5 - TRBV29-1 TGCAGCGTCCCTTCCCCCGGAGCGTTCCAAGGGACCCAGTACTTC CSVPSPGAFQGTQYF
- TRBJ1-3 - TRBV28 TGTGCCAGCACTCCAGTCGGGGGGCGTTTGGCAAACACCATATATTTT CASTPVGGRLANTIYF
- TRBJ2-5 - TRBV28 TGTGCCAGCAGTACACTACAAGAGACCCAGTACTTC CASSTLQETQYF
- TRBJ2-1 - TRBV7-2 TGCGCCAGCAGCCAGACCCTGGGGGCCCTCGGGAATGAGCAGTTCTTC CASSQTLGALGNEQFF
- TRBJ2-2 few TRBV12-3/TRBV12-4 TGTGCCAGCAGCTCGACCTCTTCCGGGGAGCTGTTTTTT CASSSTSSGELFF
- TRBJ2-2 - TRBV3-1 TGTGCCAGCAGCGCCCTACGAAACACCGGGGAGCTGTTTTTT CASSALRNTGELFF
- TRBJ2-1 many TRBV11-2 TGTGCCAGCAGCCCACGGAGGAGCGGTGAGCAGTTCTTC CASSPRRSGEQFF
- TRBJ1-2 few TRBV30 TGTGCCTGGAGTGTGGGTGGAGGAGGGTATGGCTACACCTTC CAWSVGGGGYGYTF